This T cell receptor (beta chain) was sequenced for a study of T cell responses to AZD1222 COVID-19 vaccine. The CDR3 length is 13 residues. The V and J ends lost 10 bases and 5 bases respectively, with 17 bases between them. Germline lookup yields CDR1 MDHEN and CDR2 SYDVKM. This clone was found once. Its target is not known. Clones were sequenced by immunoSEQ multiplex PCR, and TCRdb holds only the in-frame ones, with some missing. The repertoire holds approximately 69,000 clones, with 75% to 90% as singletons. Pooled in the analysis were second doses at about 4 or about 12 weeks. Findings and limits, study-wide: Only after the peak T cell response were repertoires sampled. Regions left unmutated in variants are reportedly the target of nearly half of spike-specific TCRs. Only a handful of AZD1222 recipients were seropositive at baseline.

The specimen comprised peripheral blood, sampled 28 days after the second AZD1222 dose. This TCR was recovered from an adult who received the AZD1222 COVID-19 vaccine. The chain has TRBV28 and TRBJ1-2, with D maybe TRBD1 (6 bases). CDR3 amino acids: CATEDSVRYGYTF. The CDR3 nucleotides are TGTGCCACCGAGGACAGCGTGAGGTATGGCTACACCTTC.